This TCR beta chain derives from a study of early stage breast cancer tumors. The V gene's germline CDR1 is MNHEY and CDR2 SMNVEV (reference sequence). This CDR3 is built from 15 residues. V lost 5 bases to trimming and J lost 2 bases, with 13 bases between them. Measured with immunoSEQ multiplex PCR; TCRdb has only the in-frame clones, and not every one. The data contain about 50,000 clones, 75% to 85% of them singletons. The V gene is TRBV27, the J gene TRBJ1-5; TRBD1 might be the D (5 bases). The origin of this receptor is a person in their fifties with breast cancer. Input material: blood. The CDR3 region is CASSRTPNRNQPQHF. CDR3 bases: TGTGCCAGCAGTCGGACACCCAACCGCAATCAGCCCCAGCATTTT.